The rows below give T cell receptor beta chains drawn from one sample of a study of blood T cell repertoires in COVID-19. Some clones are missing from TCRdb's copy, which holds only in-frame ones; the method was immunoSEQ multiplex PCR. The sample records around 220,000 clones, 82% being singletons. Sequenced sample: peripheral blood. The origin of the receptors is a woman at least 80 years old with COVID-19, enrolled during active disease. Each CDR3 is given with its conserved first and last residue. D genes are given only for firm matches. Size values are once, few and many counts, or a class for expanded clones, and some rows have none.

clone_size j_call v_call d_call cdr3_length cdr3_nt cdr3_aa
NA TRBJ1-2 TRBV7-9 TRBD1 13 TGTGCCAGCAGCCGTGAAGGGGGCGAGGGCTACACCTTC CASSREGGEGYTF
NA TRBJ2-1 TRBV7-3 TRBD2 15 TGTGCCAGCAGCCCCGGTAGCGGGAGAAGAAATGAGCAGTTCTTC CASSPGSGRRNEQFF
few TRBJ1-6 TRBV9 NA 15 TGTGCCAGCAGCGTAGCAGGGCCGAATAATTCACCCCTCCACTTT CASSVAGPNNSPLHF
few TRBJ1-2 TRBV30 NA 14 TGTGCCTGGGGTACTACTACCGGGATCCATGGCTACACCTTC CAWGTTTGIHGYTF
NA TRBJ1-1 TRBV4-1 NA 13 TGCGCCAGCAGCCGCCGGGAAGGCACTGAAGCTTTCTTT CASSRREGTEAFF
NA TRBJ2-5 TRBV11-3 NA 16 TGTGCCAGCAGCTTAGGAGGGCAGGGGGACTTCGAGACCCAGTACTTC CASSLGGQGDFETQYF
NA TRBJ1-2 TRBV20-1 NA 11 TGCAGTGCTAGAGATGACAGCGTCTACCCCTTC CSARDDSVYPF
NA TRBJ2-5 TRBV7-8 NA 14 TGTGCCAGCAGCTCCCAAGGAGCCCGGGAGACCCAGTACTTC CASSSQGARETQYF
NA TRBJ1-5 TRBV7-8 TRBD1 14 TGTGCCAGCAGCTTAGGACAGGGGAATCAGCCCCAGCATTTT CASSLGQGNQPQHF
NA TRBJ1-1 TRBV5-1 NA 13 TGCGCCAGCAGCTTCGGCGGGAACACTGAAGCTTTCTTT CASSFGGNTEAFF
NA TRBJ2-1 TRBV6-1 TRBD1 16 TGTGCCAGCAGTGCTCCGACAGGGGATGAACCTTATGAGCAGTTCTTC CASSAPTGDEPYEQFF
NA TRBJ1-2 TRBV7-2 NA 16 TGTGCCAGCAGCACCCTCGTGAAGGGGTCTAACTATGGCTACACCTTC CASSTLVKGSNYGYTF
NA TRBJ2-7 TRBV18 NA 14 TGTGCCAGCTCACCACCCGCAGGGTCCTACGAGCAGTACTTC CASSPPAGSYEQYF
NA TRBJ2-3 TRBV7-2 TRBD2 17 TGTGCCAGCAGCTTAAAGGGACTAGTTACTAGCACAGATACGCAGTATTTT CASSLKGLVTSTDTQYF
NA TRBJ2-4 TRBV2 NA 16 TGTGCCAGCAGTTTGCAGCGACTCCTAGCCAAAAACATTCAGTACTTC CASSLQRLLAKNIQYF
NA TRBJ2-7 TRBV5-1 NA 13 TGCGCCAGCAGCTTGGACCCTAACTACGAGCAGTACTTC CASSLDPNYEQYF
once TRBJ2-3 TRBV4-2 TRBD2 18 TGTGCCAGCAGCCAAGCCCGAATAGCGGGGGGGCAGGCAGATACGCAGTATTTT CASSQARIAGGQADTQYF
few TRBJ1-1 TRBV7-9 NA 14 TGTGCCAGCAGCTTAGAGGTTTCAGGGACTGAAGCTTTCTTT CASSLEVSGTEAFF
NA TRBJ1-2 TRBV9 TRBD1 14 TGTGCCAGCAGCCGCCAGACACAGGGGTATGGCTACACCTTC CASSRQTQGYGYTF
few TRBJ2-1 TRBV3-1/TRBV3-2 TRBD2 18 TGTGCCAGCAGCCAAGATCTAGTAGGACTAGGAGGGTACAATGAGCAGTTCTTC CASSQDLVGLGGYNEQFF
NA TRBJ2-6 TRBV27 NA 15 TGTGCCAGCAGTTTATCGTACAGTGGGGCCAACGTCCTGACTTTC CASSLSYSGANVLTF
once TRBJ2-7 TRBV2 TRBD1 12 TGTGCCAGCCGGGACAGGGGGCGCGGGCAGTACTTC CASRDRGRGQYF
few TRBJ1-2 TRBV2 NA 15 TGTGCCAGCAGTGAAGCGCTTGGGGGCCTTGGGGGCTACACCTTC CASSEALGGLGGYTF
NA TRBJ2-3 TRBV6-2/TRBV6-3 TRBD2 18 TGTGCCAGCAGTTACGAGCGAGCTAGCGGGGGGGCCAGAGATACGCAGTATTTT CASSYERASGGARDTQYF
NA TRBJ2-3 TRBV19 NA 13 TGTGCCAGTAGTATACCGGGTGGTAGTACGCAGTATTTT CASSIPGGSTQYF
NA TRBJ1-6 TRBV30 NA 14 TGTGCCTGGAGGGCCGGGACAAATAATTCACCCCTCCACTTT CAWRAGTNNSPLHF
once TRBJ2-7 TRBV2 TRBD2 13 TGTGCCAGCAGATTCACTAGCGGCTACGAGCAGTACTTC CASRFTSGYEQYF
NA TRBJ1-3 TRBV19 TRBD1 16 TGTGCCAGTAGCGCAAAGGACAGGGGATTACAACACACCATATATTTT CASSAKDRGLQHTIYF
NA TRBJ2-3 TRBV30 NA 15 TGTGCCTGGAGTGAAAGGGGTGCTAGCACAGATACGCAGTATTTT CAWSERGASTDTQYF
once TRBJ1-1 TRBV18 NA 14 TGTGCCAGCTCACCACAGACAGGGAACACTGAAGCTTTCTTT CASSPQTGNTEAFF
NA TRBJ1-2 TRBV9 TRBD1 13 TGTGCCAGCAGCGTTGACAGGGGCGGGGGCTACACCTTC CASSVDRGGGYTF
NA TRBJ2-2 TRBV15 TRBD2 16 TGTGCCACCAGCAGAGATCAGGGACCAGCGGGGGGGGAGCTGTTTTTT CATSRDQGPAGGELFF
NA TRBJ1-1 TRBV6-2/TRBV6-3 TRBD1 14 TGTGCCAGCAGTCGGGACAGGGGGCGGGGTGAAGCTTTCTTT CASSRDRGRGEAFF
NA TRBJ1-1 TRBV6-1 TRBD1 16 TGTGCCAGCAGTGAAAGATTTTGGGGACAGGGGACTGAAGCTTTCTTT CASSERFWGQGTEAFF
NA TRBJ2-3 TRBV19 TRBD2 15 TGTGCCAGTAGAGACGGGACTAGCGGGGGGGATACGCAGTATTTT CASRDGTSGGDTQYF
once TRBJ1-4 TRBV28 NA 12 TGTGCCAGCAGTTTCAGATATGAAAAACTGTTTTTT CASSFRYEKLFF
NA TRBJ2-1 TRBV28 NA 13 TGTGCCAGCAGGGCGGATACCTACAATGAGCAGTTCTTC CASRADTYNEQFF
NA TRBJ2-5 TRBV18 NA 15 TGTGCCAGCTCACCCCCGGGACTAGGGGGCGAGACCCAGTACTTC CASSPPGLGGETQYF
NA TRBJ2-1 TRBV7-3 NA 13 TGTGCCAGCAGCTTTCAGGGTTCGGGTGAGCAGTTCTTC CASSFQGSGEQFF
NA TRBJ1-1 TRBV6-2/TRBV6-3 NA 13 TGTGCCAGCAGCTTAAGACAGTACACTGAAGCTTTCTTT CASSLRQYTEAFF
NA TRBJ2-7 TRBV12-3/TRBV12-4 NA 13 TGTGCCAGCAGACCGACACGGACGGGGGAGCAGTACTTC CASRPTRTGEQYF
once TRBJ2-3 TRBV7-7 TRBD2 16 TGTGCTAGCAGCCCCCAGACTAGCGGAAGCACAGATACGCAGTATTTT CASSPQTSGSTDTQYF
NA TRBJ1-2 TRBV6-5 TRBD1 13 TGTGCCAGCCGGGGAGGACAGGGCTATGGCTACACCTTC CASRGGQGYGYTF
NA TRBJ1-4 TRBV5-1 NA 15 TGCGCCAGCAGCACTCAGGGGCCCTCTAATGAAAAACTGTTTTTT CASSTQGPSNEKLFF
NA TRBJ2-4 TRBV6-1 NA 15 TGTGCCAGCAGTGAAGGAAGGGGGTTGGGAAACATTCAGTACTTC CASSEGRGLGNIQYF
NA TRBJ1-4 TRBV27 NA 14 TGTGCCAGCAGTTCCAGGGGCGCTGGGGAAAAACTGTTTTTT CASSSRGAGEKLFF